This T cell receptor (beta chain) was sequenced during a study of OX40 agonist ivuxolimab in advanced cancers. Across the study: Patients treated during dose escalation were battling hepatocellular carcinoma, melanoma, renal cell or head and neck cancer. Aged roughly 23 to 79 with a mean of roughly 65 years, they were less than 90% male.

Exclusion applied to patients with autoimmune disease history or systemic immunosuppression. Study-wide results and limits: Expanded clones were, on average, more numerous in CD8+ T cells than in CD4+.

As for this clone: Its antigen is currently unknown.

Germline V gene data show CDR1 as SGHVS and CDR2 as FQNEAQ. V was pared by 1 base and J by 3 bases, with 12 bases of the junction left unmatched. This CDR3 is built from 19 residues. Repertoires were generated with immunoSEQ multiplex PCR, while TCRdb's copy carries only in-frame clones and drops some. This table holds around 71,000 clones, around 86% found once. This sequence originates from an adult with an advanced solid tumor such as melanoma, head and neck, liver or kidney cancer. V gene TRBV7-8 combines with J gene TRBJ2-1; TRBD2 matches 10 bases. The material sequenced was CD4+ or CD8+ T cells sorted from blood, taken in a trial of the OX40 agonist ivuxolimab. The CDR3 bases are TGTGCCAGCAGCTTAGTGCCTAGCGGGAGAGGGTGGGGCTACAATGAGCAGTTCTTC. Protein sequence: CASSLVPSGRGWGYNEQFF.